The entry that follows covers one TCR beta chain sequence. Its target is not known. This entry comes from a study of cytomegalovirus exposure and HLA in healthy donors. Across the whole study: The study placed around 85% of its approximately 400 genotyped donors in the Caucasian-associated ancestry cluster.

The study ran its PCR with 60 Vbeta and 13 Jbeta primers. Here immunoSEQ multiplex PCR was the method, and the copy in TCRdb shows in-frame clones only, minus some. The sample has some 100,000 clones, roughly 80% seen once. Germline values: CDR1 MNHNS, CDR2 SASEGT. The ends lost 5 bases at V and 2 bases at J; junction bases unmatched: 3. CDR3 length: 13 residues. Study-level points and caveats: Likely technical artifact: a cluster of highly shared sequence variants. Later analysis associated a missense DCLRE1C variant with TCR beta V- and J-gene trimming. With high specificity and sensitivity, the classifier reportedly diagnosed cytomegalovirus status.

This TCR came from a male donor in good health and CMV-seropositive. The sequencing sample was made of PBMCs. The J gene is TRBJ2-7, the V gene TRBV6-1, with 7 bases that match TRBD1. CDR3 amino acids: CASSSGQTYEQYF. CDR3 DNA: TGTGCCAGCAGTTCGGGACAGACCTACGAGCAGTACTTC.